The present entry profiles one T cell receptor beta chain with its context. Its antigen is not identified. The data were taken from a study of T cell responses to AZD1222 COVID-19 vaccine. Study observations and caveats: Sampled repertoires all dated from after the peak T cell response. Mapped onto spike, vaccine-associated CD4 TCRs spanned it and were dominant at 160-218 and 743-854. Donors in the cohort were predominantly white British and more often female, and clonal diversity was possibly underestimated.

The CDR3 has 15 amino acids. V lost 5 bases to trimming and J lost 6 bases; unmatched junction nucleotides: 10. Germline CDR1 is SGHVS and CDR2 is FQNEAQ. Here immunoSEQ multiplex PCR was the method, and the copy in TCRdb shows in-frame clones only, minus some. The profile shows about 66,000 clones, 79% of them singletons. The V and J genes are TRBV7-8 and TRBJ2-1, with 7 nucleotides matching TRBD2. The sequences come from peripheral blood, collected on day 0 of MenACWY control vaccination. This sequence originates from an adult in good health. CDR3 sequence: CASSHGLGSANEQFF. The CDR3 DNA is TGTGCCAGCAGCCACGGACTAGGGTCCGCCAATGAGCAGTTCTTC.